These T cell receptor beta chains were read from a single sample in a study of T cells after yellow fever vaccination. TCRdb reprocessed the 5' RACE reads with MiXCR, giving one entry per CDR3 protein. The repertoire holds about 350,000 distinct CDR3 sequences, with about 9.9% as singletons. Sequencing used PBMCs, obtained on the day of the first yellow fever vaccination. The source of these receptors is a young man who received the YFV17D yellow fever vaccine. Both conserved end residues are part of each CDR3. A D gene is named only where the DNA matches it firmly. Size is omitted from some rows. Given values are once, few, many or a class for expanded clones.

16,TRBV28,TRBJ2-2,.,.,TGTGCCAGCAGTTCCTTTTGGGGAACGAACACCGGGGAGCTGTTTTTT,CASSSFWGTNTGELFF
16,TRBV18,TRBJ2-5,.,TRBD1,TGTGCCAGCTCACCCACGACCGGGACAGGCAAAGAGACCCAGTACTTC,CASSPTTGTGKETQYF
16,TRBV6-5,TRBJ2-7,few,.,TGTGCCAGCAGTTCGGGACTCGTACGGACCCGATACGAGCAGTACTTC,CASSSGLVRTRYEQYF
17,TRBV2,TRBJ2-4,few,.,TGTGCCAGCAGTCGATACAGGGCCAAGGAGGGGGAAAACATTCAGTACTTC,CASSRYRAKEGENIQYF
13,TRBV5-1,TRBJ1-1,few,.,TGCGCCAGCATTATACCCGTGAGGGGACGAGCTTTCTTT,CASIIPVRGRAFF
14,TRBV7-2,TRBJ2-3,few,.,TGTGCCAGCAGCCGCCATGTTGGTGGGGATACGCAGTATTTT,CASSRHVGGDTQYF
16,TRBV11-3,TRBJ1-6,.,.,TGTGCCAGCAGCTTCGAGGGAGCCTCCTATAATTCACCCCTCCACTTT,CASSFEGASYNSPLHF
16,TRBV12-3/TRBV12-4,TRBJ1-1,few,.,TGTGCCAGCAGTTCCGGACAGCGGGAAAAGAACACTGAAGCTTTCTTT,CASSSGQREKNTEAFF
15,TRBV10-3,TRBJ1-1,.,.,TGTGCCATCAGCCCCCGTGGCGGCTCGAACACTGAAGCTTTCTTT,CAISPRGGSNTEAFF
13,TRBV7-2,TRBJ2-5,many,TRBD1,TGTGCCAGCAGCTCCGACAGGGGAGAGACCCAGTACTTC,CASSSDRGETQYF
12,TRBV20-1,TRBJ2-1,few,.,TGCAGTGCTAGAGGAAAGTACAATGAGCAGTTCTTC,CSARGKYNEQFF
16,TRBV5-1,TRBJ2-1,.,TRBD1,TGCGCCAGCAGCAGGTTCGACAGGGCGGGCTACAATGAGCAGTTCTTC,CASSRFDRAGYNEQFF
14,TRBV20-1,TRBJ2-5,.,TRBD2,TGCAGTGGTGTCGCCGGGGGGTACCAAGAGACCCAGTACTTC,CSGVAGGYQETQYF
14,TRBV19,TRBJ1-6,.,TRBD1,TGTGCCAGAGAAACCGGGACAGGGAATTCACCCCTCCACTTT,CARETGTGNSPLHF
12,TRBV7-9,TRBJ1-2,.,.,TGTGCCAGCAGCTTGTCAAGGGCCGGCTACACCTTC,CASSLSRAGYTF
17,TRBV4-1,TRBJ2-5,few,.,TGCGCCAGCAGCCAAGATACGGGGACCCTATTGAAGGAGACCCAGTACTTC,CASSQDTGTLLKETQYF
14,TRBV6-1,TRBJ2-3,.,.,TGTGCCAGCAGGGGCGGGGGCTACACAGATACGCAGTATTTT,CASRGGGYTDTQYF